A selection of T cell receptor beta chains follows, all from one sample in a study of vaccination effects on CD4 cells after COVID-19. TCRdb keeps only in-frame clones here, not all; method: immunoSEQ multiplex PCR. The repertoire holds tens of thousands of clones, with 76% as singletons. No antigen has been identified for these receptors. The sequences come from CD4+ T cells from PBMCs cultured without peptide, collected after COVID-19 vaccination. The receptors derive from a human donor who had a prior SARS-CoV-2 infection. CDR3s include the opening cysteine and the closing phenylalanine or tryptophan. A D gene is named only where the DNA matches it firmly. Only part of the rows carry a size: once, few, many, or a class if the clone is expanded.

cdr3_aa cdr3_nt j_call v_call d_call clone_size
CASSRNGQGRSGETQYF TGTGCCAGCAGCCGTAATGGACAGGGGAGGTCGGGAGAGACCCAGTACTTC TRBJ2-5 TRBV4-2 TRBD1 .
CASSQVPRDTQYF TGTGCCAGCAGCCAAGTCCCCAGGGATACGCAGTATTTT TRBJ2-3 TRBV4-2 . .
CASSPFSGQEQYF TGTGCCAGCTCACCATTCTCAGGGCAAGAGCAGTACTTC TRBJ2-7 TRBV18 . .
CATSDGSRDEQYF TGTGCCACCAGTGATGGGTCTCGGGACGAGCAGTACTTC TRBJ2-7 TRBV24-1 . .
CASRTTNYGYTF TGTGCCAGCAGAACGACTAACTATGGCTACACCTTC TRBJ1-2 TRBV27 . .
CAWSVRRADTQYF TGTGCCTGGAGTGTACGGCGGGCAGATACGCAGTATTTT TRBJ2-3 TRBV30 . .
CASSLIRSGTQYF TGTGCCAGCAGCTTGATCCGATCCGGGACCCAGTACTTC TRBJ2-5 TRBV5-6 . few
CAWSVPVAGRINSNQPQHF TGTGCCTGGAGTGTACCGGTCGCAGGGAGAATCAATAGCAATCAGCCCCAGCATTTT TRBJ1-5 TRBV30 . .
CAINSGRGDTQYF TGTGCCATCAATAGCGGGAGGGGAGATACGCAGTATTTT TRBJ2-3 TRBV10-3 TRBD2 .
CATSRGSTGSFYEQYF TGTGCCACCAGCAGAGGTTCGACAGGGTCTTTCTACGAGCAGTACTTC TRBJ2-7 TRBV15 TRBD1 .
CATTIAGRGGETQYF TGTGCCACCACGATCGCGGGGAGGGGTGGAGAGACCCAGTACTTC TRBJ2-5 TRBV6-5 TRBD2 .
CASSLPSGANNEQFF TGTGCCAGCAGCTTGCCCAGCGGGGCTAACAATGAGCAGTTCTTC TRBJ2-1 TRBV5-6 TRBD2 .
CASSLGLARQYEQYF TGTGCCAGCAGCTTGGGACTAGCGAGACAGTACGAGCAGTACTTC TRBJ2-7 TRBV3-1/TRBV3-2 TRBD2 .
CASSLAGVEFF TGTGCCAGCAGTTTAGCGGGAGTCGAGTTCTTC TRBJ2-1 TRBV2 TRBD2 .
CASTLDRANSPLHF TGTGCCAGCACCCTAGACAGGGCTAACTCACCCCTCCACTTT TRBJ1-6 TRBV2 TRBD1 once
CASSKRAHGIDNEQFF TGTGCCAGCAGCAAAAGGGCCCATGGGATTGACAATGAGCAGTTCTTC TRBJ2-1 TRBV21-1 . .
CASSILGSGGLGELFF TGTGCCAGTAGTATTTTGGGTAGCGGGGGTTTAGGGGAGCTGTTTTTT TRBJ2-2 TRBV19 TRBD2 .
CASSRAWREDYEQYF TGTGCCAGCAGCCGGGCGTGGAGGGAGGATTACGAGCAGTACTTC TRBJ2-7 TRBV6-2/TRBV6-3 . few
CASSLGTGDYGYTF TGCGCCAGCAGCTTGGGGACAGGGGACTATGGCTACACCTTC TRBJ1-2 TRBV5-1 TRBD1 few
CACSRDGELFF TGTGCCTGTTCCCGGGACGGGGAGCTGTTTTTT TRBJ2-2 TRBV6-1 . .